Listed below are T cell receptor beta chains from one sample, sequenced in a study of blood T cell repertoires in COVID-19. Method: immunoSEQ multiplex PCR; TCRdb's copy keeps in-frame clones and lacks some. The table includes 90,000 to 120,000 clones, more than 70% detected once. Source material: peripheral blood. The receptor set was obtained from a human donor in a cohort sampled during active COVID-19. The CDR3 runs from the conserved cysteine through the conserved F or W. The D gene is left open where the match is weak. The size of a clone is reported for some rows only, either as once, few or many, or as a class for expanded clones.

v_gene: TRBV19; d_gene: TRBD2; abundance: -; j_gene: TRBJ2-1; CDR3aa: CASSFDRLAGGLFSLDEQFF; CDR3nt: TGTGCCAGTAGTTTCGACCGACTAGCGGGAGGCCTTTTCTCCTTGGATGAGCAGTTCTTC
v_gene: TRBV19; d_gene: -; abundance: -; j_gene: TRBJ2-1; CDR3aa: CASSIGAEPNEQFF; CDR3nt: TGTGCCAGTAGTATAGGTGCAGAACCCAATGAGCAGTTCTTC
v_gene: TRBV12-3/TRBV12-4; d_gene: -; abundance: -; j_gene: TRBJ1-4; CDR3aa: CASTRGKELFF; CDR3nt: TGTGCCAGCACTAGGGGGAAGGAACTGTTTTTT
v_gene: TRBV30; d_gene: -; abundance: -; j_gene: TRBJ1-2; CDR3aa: CACHGGEYGYTF; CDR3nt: TGTGCCTGTCACGGGGGGGAGTATGGCTACACCTTC
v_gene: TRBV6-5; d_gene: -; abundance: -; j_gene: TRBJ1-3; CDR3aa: CASSPDRPGNTIYF; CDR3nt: TGTGCCAGCAGTCCCGACAGGCCGGGAAACACCATATATTTT
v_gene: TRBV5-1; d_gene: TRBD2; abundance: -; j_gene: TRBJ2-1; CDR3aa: CASSLMLARENEQFF; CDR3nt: TGCGCCAGCAGCTTGATGTTAGCGCGGGAGAATGAGCAGTTCTTC
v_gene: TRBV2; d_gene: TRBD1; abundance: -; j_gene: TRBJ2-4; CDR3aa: CASSDDRVAKNIQYF; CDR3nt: TGTGCCAGCAGTGATGACAGGGTAGCCAAAAACATTCAGTACTTC
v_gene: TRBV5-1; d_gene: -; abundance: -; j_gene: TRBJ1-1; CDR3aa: CASSPGHQNTEAFF; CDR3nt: TGCGCCAGCAGCCCGGGACATCAGAACACTGAAGCTTTCTTT
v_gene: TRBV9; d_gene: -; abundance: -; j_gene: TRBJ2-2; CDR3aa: CASSLGVNTGELFF; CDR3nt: TGTGCCAGCAGCCTCGGGGTTAACACCGGGGAGCTGTTTTTT
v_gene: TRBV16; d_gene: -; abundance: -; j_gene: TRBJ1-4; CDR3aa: CASSQSLRGNNEKLFF; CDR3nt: TGTGCCAGCAGCCAATCGTTAAGAGGGAACAATGAAAAACTGTTTTTT
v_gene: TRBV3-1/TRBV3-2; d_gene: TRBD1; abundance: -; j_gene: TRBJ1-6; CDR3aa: CASSQDPTGLGNSPLHF; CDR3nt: TGTGCCAGCAGCCAAGATCCGACAGGGCTTGGTAATTCACCCCTCCACTTT
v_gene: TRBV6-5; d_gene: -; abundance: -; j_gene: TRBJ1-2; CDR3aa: CASGLQGYNYGYTF; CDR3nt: TGTGCCAGCGGGTTACAGGGTTACAACTATGGCTACACCTTC
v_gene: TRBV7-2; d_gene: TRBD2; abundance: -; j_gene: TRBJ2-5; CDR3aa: CASSLGRGGETQYF; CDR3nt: TGTGCCAGCAGCTTAGGGCGGGGAGGGGAGACCCAGTACTTC
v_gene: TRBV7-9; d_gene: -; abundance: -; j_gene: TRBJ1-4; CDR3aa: CASSLDITTNEKLFF; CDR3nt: TGTGCCAGCAGCTTGGACATAACAACTAATGAAAAACTGTTTTTT
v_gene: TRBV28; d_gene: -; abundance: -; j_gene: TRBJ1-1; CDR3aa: CASSPQGGGRHTEAFF; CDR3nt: TGTGCCAGCAGTCCCCAAGGGGGGGGGCGTCACACTGAAGCTTTCTTT
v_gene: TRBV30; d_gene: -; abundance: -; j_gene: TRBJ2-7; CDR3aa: CAWTRGPHEQYF; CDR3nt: TGTGCCTGGACGCGGGGGCCCCACGAGCAGTACTTC
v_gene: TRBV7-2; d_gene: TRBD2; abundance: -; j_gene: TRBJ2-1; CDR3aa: CASSLGASGKWGNEQFF; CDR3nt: TGTGCCAGCAGCTTAGGGGCTAGCGGGAAGTGGGGCAATGAGCAGTTCTTC
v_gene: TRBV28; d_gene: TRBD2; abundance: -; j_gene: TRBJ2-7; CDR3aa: CATSPPGLAGTRAYEQYF; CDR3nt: TGTGCCACATCACCACCGGGACTAGCGGGTACGCGGGCGTACGAGCAGTACTTC
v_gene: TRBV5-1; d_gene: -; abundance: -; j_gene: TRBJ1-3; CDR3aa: CASSLAFSGNTIYF; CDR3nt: TGCGCCAGCAGCTTGGCGTTCTCTGGAAACACCATATATTTT
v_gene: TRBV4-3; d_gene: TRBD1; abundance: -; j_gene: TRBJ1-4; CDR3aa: CASSQSPGQVEKLFF; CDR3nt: TGCGCCAGCAGCCAATCCCCGGGACAGGTTGAAAAACTGTTTTTT
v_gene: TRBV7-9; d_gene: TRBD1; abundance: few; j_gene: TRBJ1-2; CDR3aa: CASSFLDRPNYGYTF; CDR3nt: TGTGCCAGCAGCTTTTTGGACAGGCCTAACTATGGCTACACCTTC
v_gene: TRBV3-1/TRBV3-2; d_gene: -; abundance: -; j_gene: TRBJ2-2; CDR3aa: CASSQVPGANTGELFF; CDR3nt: TGTGCCAGCAGCCAAGTTCCGGGAGCGAACACCGGGGAGCTGTTTTTT
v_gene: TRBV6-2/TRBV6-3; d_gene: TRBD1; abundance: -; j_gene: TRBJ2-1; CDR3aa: CASSETGNEQFF; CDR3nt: TGTGCCAGCAGCGAGACAGGGAATGAGCAGTTCTTC
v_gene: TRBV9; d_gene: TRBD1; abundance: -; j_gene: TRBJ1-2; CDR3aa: CASKETGTGGAYGYTF; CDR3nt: TGTGCCAGCAAAGAAACCGGGACAGGGGGAGCCTATGGCTACACCTTC
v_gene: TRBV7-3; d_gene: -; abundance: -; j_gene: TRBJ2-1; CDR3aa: CASSFGGQNNEQFF; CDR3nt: TGTGCCAGCAGCTTCGGAGGGCAGAACAATGAGCAGTTCTTC
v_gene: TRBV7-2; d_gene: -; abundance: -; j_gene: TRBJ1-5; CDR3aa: CASSTSPGQDSQHF; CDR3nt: TGTGCCAGCAGCACGAGTCCCGGACAAGACTCCCAGCATTTT
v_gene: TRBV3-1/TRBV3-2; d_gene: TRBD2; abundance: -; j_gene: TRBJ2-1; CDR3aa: CASSRGTSAFF; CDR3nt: TGTGCCAGCAGCCGGGGGACTAGCGCGTTCTTC
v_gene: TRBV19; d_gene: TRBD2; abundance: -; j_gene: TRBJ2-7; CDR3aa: CASSPPGASGAYYEQYF; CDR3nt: TGTGCCAGTAGTCCCCCGGGGGCTAGCGGGGCCTACTACGAGCAGTACTTC
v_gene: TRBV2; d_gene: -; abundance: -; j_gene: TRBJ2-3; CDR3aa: CASSERRLTDTQYF; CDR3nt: TGTGCCAGCAGTGAACGGCGGCTCACAGATACGCAGTATTTT
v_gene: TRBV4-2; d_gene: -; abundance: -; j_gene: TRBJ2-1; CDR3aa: CASSPPPSYNEQFF; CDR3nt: TGTGCCAGCAGCCCCCCCCCGAGCTACAATGAGCAGTTCTTC
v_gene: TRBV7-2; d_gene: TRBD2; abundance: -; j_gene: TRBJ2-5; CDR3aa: CASSPDSGLAGVQETQYF; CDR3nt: TGTGCCAGCAGCCCCGATAGTGGTCTAGCGGGAGTACAGGAGACCCAGTACTTC
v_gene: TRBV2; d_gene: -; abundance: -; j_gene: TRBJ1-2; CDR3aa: CASGYQGYGYTF; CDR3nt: TGTGCCAGCGGATATCAGGGTTATGGCTACACCTTC
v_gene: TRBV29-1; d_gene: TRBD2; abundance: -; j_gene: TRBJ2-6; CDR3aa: CSVEDVAGGPSGANVLTF; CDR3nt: TGCAGCGTTGAAGATGTAGCGGGAGGGCCCTCTGGGGCCAACGTCCTGACTTTC
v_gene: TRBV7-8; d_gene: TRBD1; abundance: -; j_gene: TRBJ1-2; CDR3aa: CASSSGGGPGFYGYTF; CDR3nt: TGTGCCAGCAGCTCAGGGGGAGGACCGGGGTTTTATGGCTACACCTTC
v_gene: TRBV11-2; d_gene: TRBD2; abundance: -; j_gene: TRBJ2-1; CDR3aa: CASSYGTSGTGEQFF; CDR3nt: TGTGCCAGCAGCTACGGGACTAGCGGGACAGGCGAGCAGTTCTTC
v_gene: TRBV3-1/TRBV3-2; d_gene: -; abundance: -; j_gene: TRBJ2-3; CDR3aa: CASSQGGNTDTQYF; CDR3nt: TGTGCCAGCAGCCAGGGCGGGAACACAGATACGCAGTATTTT
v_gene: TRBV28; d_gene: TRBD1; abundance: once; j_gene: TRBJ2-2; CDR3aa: CASSPGTVVAGELFF; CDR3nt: TGTGCCAGCAGTCCTGGGACAGTCGTGGCCGGGGAGCTGTTTTTT
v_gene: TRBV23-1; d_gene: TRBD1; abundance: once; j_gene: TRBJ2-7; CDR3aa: CASTRLDRGYEQYF; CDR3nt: TGCGCCAGCACCCGACTGGACAGGGGCTACGAGCAGTACTTC
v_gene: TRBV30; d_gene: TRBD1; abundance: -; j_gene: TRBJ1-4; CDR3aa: CAWNRGAREKLFF; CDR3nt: TGTGCCTGGAACAGGGGGGCTCGGGAAAAACTGTTTTTT
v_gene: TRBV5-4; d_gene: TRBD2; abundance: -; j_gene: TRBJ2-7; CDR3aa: CASSRRGGLLAGDNEQYF; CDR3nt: TGTGCCAGCAGCCGCCGTGGAGGCTTACTAGCGGGAGATAACGAGCAGTACTTC
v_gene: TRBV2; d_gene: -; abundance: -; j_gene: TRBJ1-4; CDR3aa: CASRLNEKLFF; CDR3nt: TGTGCCAGCAGGTTAAATGAAAAACTGTTTTTT
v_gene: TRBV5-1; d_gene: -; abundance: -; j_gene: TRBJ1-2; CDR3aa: CASSLGQAGYTF; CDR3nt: TGCGCCAGCAGCTTGGGACAGGCTGGCTACACCTTC
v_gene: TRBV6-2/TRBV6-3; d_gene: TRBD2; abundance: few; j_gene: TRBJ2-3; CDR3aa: CASSYPGLAVTDTQYF; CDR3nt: TGTGCCAGCAGTTACCCCGGACTAGCAGTTACAGATACGCAGTATTTT
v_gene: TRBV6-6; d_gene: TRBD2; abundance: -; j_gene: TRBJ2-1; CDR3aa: CASILGLAGEPFF; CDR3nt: TGTGCCAGCATCTTGGGACTAGCGGGAGAGCCGTTCTTC